A selection of T cell receptor beta chains follows, all from one sample in a study of T cells in Graves' hyperthyroidism and ophthalmopathy. A single record per CDR3 protein comes from TCRdb applying MiXCR to the multiplex PCR reads. This sample has approximately 410,000 distinct CDR3 sequences, with over 12% found just once. Input material: blood. These receptor sequences come from a man aged 18 to 30 with Graves' ophthalmopathy. The CDR3 runs from the conserved cysteine through the conserved F or W. D genes are given only for firm matches. Only part of the rows carry a size: once, few, many, or a class if the clone is expanded.

V	D	size	J	DNA	CDR3
TRBV7-8	.	few	TRBJ2-2	TGTGCCAGCAGCCAAGTCCGGGGGCAGGGCGGGGAGCTGTTTTTT	CASSQVRGQGGELFF
TRBV29-1	TRBD2	many	TRBJ2-3	TGCAGCGTTGGAACTAGCGAAGCTACGCAGTATTTT	CSVGTSEATQYF
TRBV29-1	TRBD1	many	TRBJ1-1	TGCAGCGACGGACCGACAGGGACTGAAGCTTTCTTT	CSDGPTGTEAFF
TRBV19	.	few	TRBJ1-2	TGTGCCAGTAGTATAGGAGTGAGGACAGTCTATGGCTACACCTTC	CASSIGVRTVYGYTF
TRBV7-8	.	few	TRBJ1-5	TGTGCCAGCAGCTTAACCCAGCACAATAGCAATCAGCCCCAGCATTTT	CASSLTQHNSNQPQHF
TRBV6-1	TRBD2	.	TRBJ2-1	TGTGCCAGCAGTGGCATCTGGACTAGCGGGAAATTGAGAGAGCAGTTCTTC	CASSGIWTSGKLREQFF
TRBV6-2/TRBV6-3	.	few	TRBJ2-7	TGTGCCAGCAGCCTCGACAGGATTGAGCAGTACTTC	CASSLDRIEQYF
TRBV16	.	many	TRBJ1-5	TGTGCCAGCAGCCAATCATGGGGAAGCAATCAGCCCCAGCATTTT	CASSQSWGSNQPQHF
TRBV7-9	.	.	TRBJ2-1	TGTGCCAGCAGCCCCGGAGGCGGGGCTAATTACAATGAGCAGTTCTTC	CASSPGGGANYNEQFF
TRBV2	TRBD2	many	TRBJ2-1	TGTGCCAGCAGTGAATGGGCTAGCGGGGGGATTGAGCAGTTCTTC	CASSEWASGGIEQFF
TRBV18	.	many	TRBJ1-6	TGTGCCAGCTCACCGGCTGAGCCAGGGGAGTGGTCACCCCTCCACTTT	CASSPAEPGEWSPLHF
TRBV7-2	.	many	TRBJ2-5	TGTGCCAGCAGCTATGTTGAAGAGACCCAGTACTTC	CASSYVEETQYF
TRBV28	.	many	TRBJ2-1	TGTGCCAGCAGGTTTCGTGGGGAGCAGTTCTTC	CASRFRGEQFF
TRBV6-5	TRBD1	many	TRBJ2-5	TGTGCCAGCAGTTACCCCGGGACAGGGGGTGAGACCCAGTACTTC	CASSYPGTGGETQYF